The clone carrying this T cell receptor beta chain was counted at least ten times. What it recognizes is unknown. Alongside a J-beta primer mix, a sample-barcoded 5' primer served in a second PCR lasting about 6 to 11 cycles. TCRdb redid the calling of the 5' RACE reads with MiXCR, one entry per CDR3 protein. The sample records about a million distinct CDR3 sequences, roughly 52% being singletons. This entry belongs to a study of blood T cells in healthy people across ages. Germline assignment: CDR1 SQVTM and CDR2 ANQGSEA. The CDR3 runs 14 residues. V was trimmed by 6 bases and J by 0 bases, leaving 12 bases between them. The study's findings and limits: Naive T cell percentage showed a strong correlation with the diversity of TCR beta. Roughly linearly, TCR beta diversity per million T cells fell as age increased.

The sequenced sample consisted of blood. V and J are TRBV29-1 and TRBJ2-1; perhaps TRBD2 as D (5 bases). This TCR derives from a man aged 30 to 45 in good health. This CDR3 reads CSVGLSSSYNEQFF. Written as DNA, the CDR3 is TGCAGCGTCGGACTTTCGAGCTCCTACAATGAGCAGTTCTTC.